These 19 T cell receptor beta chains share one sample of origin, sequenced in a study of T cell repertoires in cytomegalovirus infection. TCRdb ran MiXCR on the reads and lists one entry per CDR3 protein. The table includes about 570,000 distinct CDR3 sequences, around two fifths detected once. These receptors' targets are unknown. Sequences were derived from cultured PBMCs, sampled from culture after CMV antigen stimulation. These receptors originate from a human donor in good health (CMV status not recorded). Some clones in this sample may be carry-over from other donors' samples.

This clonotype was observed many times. The CDR3 nucleotides read TGTGCCAGCAGCATAAACGGGGGTGCGGCCCTCCACTTT. Its protein product is CASSINGGAALHF. J is TRBJ1-6 and V is TRBV7-2, with D perhaps TRBD1 (5 bases). Per germline, CDR1 SGHTA and CDR2 FQGNSA. Trimming shortened V by 5 bases and J by 14 bases, and 16 bases separated the two germline ends. This CDR3 is built from 13 residues. The whole variable domain, remainder taken from reference TRBV7-2 and TRBJ1-6, is GAGVSQSPSNKVTEKGKDVELRCDPISGHTALYWYRQSLGQGLEFLIYFQGNSAPDKSGLPSDRFSAERTGGSVSTLTIQRTQQEDSAVYLCASSINGGAALHFGNGTRLTVT.

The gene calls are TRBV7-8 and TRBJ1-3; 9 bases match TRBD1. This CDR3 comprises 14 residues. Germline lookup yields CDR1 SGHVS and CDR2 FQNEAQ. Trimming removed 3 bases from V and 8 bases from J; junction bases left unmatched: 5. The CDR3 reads CASSFRTGVDTIYF. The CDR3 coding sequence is TGTGCCAGCAGCTTTAGGACAGGGGTCGACACCATATATTTT.

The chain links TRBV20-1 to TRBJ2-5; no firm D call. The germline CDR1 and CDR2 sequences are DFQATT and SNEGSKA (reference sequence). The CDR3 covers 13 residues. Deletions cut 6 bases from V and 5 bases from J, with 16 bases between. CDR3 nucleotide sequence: TGCAGTGCCAGGTCCCCCTTGGGGGAGACCCAGTACTTC. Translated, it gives CSARSPLGETQYF.

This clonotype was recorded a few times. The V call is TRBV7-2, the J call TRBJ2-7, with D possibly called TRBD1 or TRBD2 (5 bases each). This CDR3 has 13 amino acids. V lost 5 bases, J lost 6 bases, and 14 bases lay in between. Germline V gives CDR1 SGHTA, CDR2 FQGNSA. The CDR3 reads CASSPGPYLEQYF. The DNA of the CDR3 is TGTGCCAGCAGCCCGGGACCTTATCTCGAGCAGTACTTC. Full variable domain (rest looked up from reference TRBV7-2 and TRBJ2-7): GAGVSQSPSNKVTEKGKDVELRCDPISGHTALYWYRQSLGQGLEFLIYFQGNSAPDKSGLPSDRFSAERTGGSVSTLTIQRTQQEDSAVYLCASSPGPYLEQYFGPGTRLTVT.

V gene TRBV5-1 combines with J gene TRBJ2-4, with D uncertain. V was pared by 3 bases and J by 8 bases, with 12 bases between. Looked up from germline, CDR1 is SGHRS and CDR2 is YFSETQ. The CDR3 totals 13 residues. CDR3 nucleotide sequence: TGCGCCAGCAGCTGGGCTCGGAAAGACATTCAGTACTTC. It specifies CASSWARKDIQYF.

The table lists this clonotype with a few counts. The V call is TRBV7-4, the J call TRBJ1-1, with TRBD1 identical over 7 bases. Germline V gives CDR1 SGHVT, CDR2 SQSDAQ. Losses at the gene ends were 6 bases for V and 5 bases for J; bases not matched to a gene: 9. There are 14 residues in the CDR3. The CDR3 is CASRYDREETEAFF. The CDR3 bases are TGTGCCAGCAGGTATGACAGGGAAGAGACTGAAGCTTTCTTT.

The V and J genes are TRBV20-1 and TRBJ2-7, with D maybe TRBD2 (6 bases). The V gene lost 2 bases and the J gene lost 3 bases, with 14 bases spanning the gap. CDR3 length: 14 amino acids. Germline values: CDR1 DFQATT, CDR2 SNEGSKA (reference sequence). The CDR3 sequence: CSARQVAESYEQYF. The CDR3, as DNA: TGCAGTGCTAGACAGGTAGCGGAGAGCTACGAGCAGTACTTC.

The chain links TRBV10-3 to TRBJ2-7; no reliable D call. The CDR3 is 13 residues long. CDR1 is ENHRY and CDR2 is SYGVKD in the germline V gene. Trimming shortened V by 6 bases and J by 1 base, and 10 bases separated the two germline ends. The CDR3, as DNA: TGTGCCATCAGGGCAGGCCATTCCTACGAGCAGTACTTC. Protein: CAIRAGHSYEQYF.

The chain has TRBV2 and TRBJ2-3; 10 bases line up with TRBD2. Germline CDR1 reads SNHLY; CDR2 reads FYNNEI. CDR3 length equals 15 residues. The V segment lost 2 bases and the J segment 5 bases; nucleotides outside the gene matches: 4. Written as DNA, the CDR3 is TGTGCCAGCAGTGAACGGCCTAGCGGGGGAGATACGCAGTATTTT. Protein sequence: CASSERPSGGDTQYF.

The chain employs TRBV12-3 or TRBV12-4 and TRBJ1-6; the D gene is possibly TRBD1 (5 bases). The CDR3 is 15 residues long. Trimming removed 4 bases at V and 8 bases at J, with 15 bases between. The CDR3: CASSSSGPGDSPLHF. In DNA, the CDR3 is TGTGCCAGCAGTTCAAGTGGACCGGGGGATTCACCCCTCCACTTT.

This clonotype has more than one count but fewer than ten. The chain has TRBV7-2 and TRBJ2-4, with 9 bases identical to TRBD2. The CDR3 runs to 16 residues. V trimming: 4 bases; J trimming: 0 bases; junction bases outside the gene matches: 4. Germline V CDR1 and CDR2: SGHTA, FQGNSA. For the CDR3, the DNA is TGTGCCAGCAGCTCTAGCGGGGCCCTAGCCAAAAACATTCAGTACTTC. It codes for CASSSSGALAKNIQYF.

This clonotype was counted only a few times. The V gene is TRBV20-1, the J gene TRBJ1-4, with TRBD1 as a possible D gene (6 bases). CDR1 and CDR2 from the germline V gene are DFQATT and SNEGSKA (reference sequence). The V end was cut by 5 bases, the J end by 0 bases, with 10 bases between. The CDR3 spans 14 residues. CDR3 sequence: CSALGQPTNEKLFF. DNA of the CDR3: TGCAGTGCTCTAGGACAGCCAACTAATGAAAAACTGTTTTTT.

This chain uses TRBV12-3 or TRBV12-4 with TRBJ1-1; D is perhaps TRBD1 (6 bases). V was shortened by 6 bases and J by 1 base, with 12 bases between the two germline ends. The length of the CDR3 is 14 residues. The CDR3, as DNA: TGTGCCAGCAGCCGCCGGGACACGAACACTGAAGCTTTCTTT. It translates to CASSRRDTNTEAFF.

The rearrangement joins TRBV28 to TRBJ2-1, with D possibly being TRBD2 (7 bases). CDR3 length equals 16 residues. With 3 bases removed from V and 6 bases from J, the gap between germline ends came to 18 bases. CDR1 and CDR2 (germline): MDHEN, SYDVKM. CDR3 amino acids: CASSFPAGATPNEQFF. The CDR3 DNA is TGTGCCAGCAGTTTCCCTGCGGGGGCCACCCCCAATGAGCAGTTCTTC.

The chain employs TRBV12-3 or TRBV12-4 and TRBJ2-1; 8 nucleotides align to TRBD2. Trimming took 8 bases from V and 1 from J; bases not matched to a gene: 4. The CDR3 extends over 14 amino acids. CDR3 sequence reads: CASQRERSYNEQFF. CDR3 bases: TGTGCCAGCCAGCGGGAGCGTTCCTACAATGAGCAGTTCTTC.

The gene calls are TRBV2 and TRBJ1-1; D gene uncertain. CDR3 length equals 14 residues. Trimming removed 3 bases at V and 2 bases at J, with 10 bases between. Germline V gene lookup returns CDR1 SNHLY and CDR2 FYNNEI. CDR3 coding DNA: TGTGCCAGCAGTGATTTCCGGGGAAACACTGAAGCTTTCTTT. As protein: CASSDFRGNTEAFF.

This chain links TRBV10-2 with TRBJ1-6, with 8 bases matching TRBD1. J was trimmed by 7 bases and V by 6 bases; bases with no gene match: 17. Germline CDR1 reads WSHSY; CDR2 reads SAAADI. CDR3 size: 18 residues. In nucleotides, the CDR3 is TGCGCCAGCAGGACCGGGACAGGCCTATTCTTGTCGAATTCACCCCTCCACTTT. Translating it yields CASRTGTGLFLSNSPLHF.

The CDR3 nucleotides are TGTGCCAGCAGCTCCTTGTTCCGGGGGGCATTAGATACGCAGTATTTT. Its protein is CASSSLFRGALDTQYF. The chain carries TRBV11-2 and TRBJ2-3, with D possibly TRBD2 on 7 matching bases. The CDR3 runs 16 residues. The V gene lost 4 bases and the J gene lost 5 bases, with 19 bases spanning the gap. CDR1 is SGHAT and CDR2 is FQNNGV in the germline V gene.

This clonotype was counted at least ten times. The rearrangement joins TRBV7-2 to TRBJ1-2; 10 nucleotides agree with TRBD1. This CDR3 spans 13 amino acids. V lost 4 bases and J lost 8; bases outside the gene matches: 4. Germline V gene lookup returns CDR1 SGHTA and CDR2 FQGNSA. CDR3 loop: CASSSDRGRGYTF. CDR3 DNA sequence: TGTGCCAGCAGCTCCGACAGGGGGCGGGGCTACACCTTC.